This T cell receptor (beta chain) originates from a study of shared clonotypes between healthy human individuals. Findings and caveats of the study: What naive subsets generally showed was a larger estimated richness than memory subsets showed.

This clone was seen once. As yet, its antigen is unknown. Naive-designated CD8 cells lacked CD45RO, were positively enriched for CCR7, and omitted terminally differentiated effector memory CD45RA+ cells. The assay ran at deep level. Method: immunoSEQ multiplex PCR; TCRdb's copy keeps in-frame clones and lacks some. This sample has about 1,900,000 clones, with less than 95% found just once. Germline CDR1 and CDR2: MNHEY and SMNVEV (reference sequence). The CDR3 totals 16 residues. V shed 2 bases, J shed 7 bases, and the junction held 11 bases outside the gene matches. Material: naive CD8+ T cells sorted from blood. The chain couples TRBV27 to TRBJ2-7; 10 bases map to TRBD2. The TCR was taken from a man in his late teens or twenties in good health. CDR3: CASSLVGTSGIGEQYF. In DNA, the CDR3 is TGTGCCAGCAGTTTAGTCGGTACTAGCGGGATCGGAGAGCAGTACTTC.